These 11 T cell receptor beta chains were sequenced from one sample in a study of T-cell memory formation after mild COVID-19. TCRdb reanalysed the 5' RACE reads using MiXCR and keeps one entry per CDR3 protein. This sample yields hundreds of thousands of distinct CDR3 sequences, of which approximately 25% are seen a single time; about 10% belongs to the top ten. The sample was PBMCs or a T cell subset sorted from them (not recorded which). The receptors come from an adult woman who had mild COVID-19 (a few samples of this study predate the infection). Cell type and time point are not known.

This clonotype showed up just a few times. CDR3 bases: TGTGCCAGCAGCGTAGAACCCAAGGGGTCCGAGCAGTACTTC. Protein: CASSVEPKGSEQYF. The chain carries TRBV9 and TRBJ2-7, with D perhaps TRBD1 (5 bases). The V gene lost 0 bases and the J gene lost 6 bases, with 13 bases spanning the gap. Germline CDR1 is SGDLS and CDR2 is YYNGEE. This CDR3 is 14 amino acids long.

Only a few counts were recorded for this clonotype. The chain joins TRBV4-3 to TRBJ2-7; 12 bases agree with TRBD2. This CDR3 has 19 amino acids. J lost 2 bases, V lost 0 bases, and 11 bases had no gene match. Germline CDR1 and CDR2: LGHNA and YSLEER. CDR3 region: CASSQDLKVGLAGTYEQYF. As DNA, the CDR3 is TGCGCCAGCAGCCAAGATCTGAAAGTAGGACTAGCGGGAACCTACGAGCAGTACTTC.

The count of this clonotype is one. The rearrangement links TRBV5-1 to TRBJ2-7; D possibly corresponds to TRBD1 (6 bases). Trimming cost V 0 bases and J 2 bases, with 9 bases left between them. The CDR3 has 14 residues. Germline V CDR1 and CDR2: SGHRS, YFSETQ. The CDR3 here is CASSLGQVTYEQYF. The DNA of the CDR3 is TGCGCCAGCAGCTTGGGACAGGTTACCTACGAGCAGTACTTC.

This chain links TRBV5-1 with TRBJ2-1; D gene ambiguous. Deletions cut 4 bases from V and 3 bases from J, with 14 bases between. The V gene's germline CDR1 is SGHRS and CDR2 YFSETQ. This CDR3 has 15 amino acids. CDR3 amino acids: CASSPMPHSYNEQFF. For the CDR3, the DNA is TGCGCCAGCAGCCCTATGCCCCACAGCTACAATGAGCAGTTCTTC.

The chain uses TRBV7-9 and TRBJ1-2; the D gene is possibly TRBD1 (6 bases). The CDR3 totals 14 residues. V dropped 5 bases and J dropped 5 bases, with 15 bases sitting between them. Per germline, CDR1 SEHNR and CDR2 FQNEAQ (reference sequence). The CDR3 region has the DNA TGTGCCAGCAGCCCAGGGGCCGGATTATATGGCTACACCTTC. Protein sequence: CASSPGAGLYGYTF.

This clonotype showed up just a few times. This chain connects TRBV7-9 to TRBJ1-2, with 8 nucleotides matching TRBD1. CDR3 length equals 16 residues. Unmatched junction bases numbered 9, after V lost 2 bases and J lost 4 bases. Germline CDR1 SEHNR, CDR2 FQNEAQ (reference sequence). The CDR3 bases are TGTGCCAGCAGCTTATCTTCGACAGGGGTGATCTATGGCTACACCTTC. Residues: CASSLSSTGVIYGYTF.

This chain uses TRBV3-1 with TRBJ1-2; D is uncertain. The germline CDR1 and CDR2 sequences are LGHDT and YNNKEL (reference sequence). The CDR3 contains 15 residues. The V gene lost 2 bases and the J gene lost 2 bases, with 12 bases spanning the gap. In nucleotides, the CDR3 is TGTGCCAGCAGCCAAAGATACACAGAGAACTATGGCTACACCTTC. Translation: CASSQRYTENYGYTF.

The CDR3 sequence is CASSLVSGRSSGIYEQYF. For the CDR3, the DNA is TGCGCCAGCAGCTTGGTTAGCGGGAGAAGCAGTGGGATCTACGAGCAGTACTTC. This chain uses TRBV5-1 with TRBJ2-7, with 9 bases lining up with TRBD2. The junction had 13 bases not matched to a gene; V was cut back by 0 bases and J by 3 bases. The CDR3 has 18 residues. Germline values: CDR1 SGHRS, CDR2 YFSETQ.

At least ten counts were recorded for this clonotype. The CDR3 coding sequence is TGTGCCAGCAGTTACCTACAGGGGGTAACTGAAGCTTTCTTT. It yields the protein CASSYLQGVTEAFF. This chain uses TRBV6-5 with TRBJ1-1; TRBD1 matches at 8 bases. The J segment lost 5 bases and the V segment lost 2 bases, leaving 4 bases of the junction unmatched. Germline assignment: CDR1 MNHEY and CDR2 SVGAGI. CDR3 length: 14 amino acids.

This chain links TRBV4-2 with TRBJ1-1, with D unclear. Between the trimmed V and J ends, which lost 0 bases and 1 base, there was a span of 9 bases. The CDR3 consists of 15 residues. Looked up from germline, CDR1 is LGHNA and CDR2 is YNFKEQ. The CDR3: CASSQEDMGNTEAFF. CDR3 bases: TGTGCCAGCAGCCAAGAAGATATGGGGAACACTGAAGCTTTCTTT.

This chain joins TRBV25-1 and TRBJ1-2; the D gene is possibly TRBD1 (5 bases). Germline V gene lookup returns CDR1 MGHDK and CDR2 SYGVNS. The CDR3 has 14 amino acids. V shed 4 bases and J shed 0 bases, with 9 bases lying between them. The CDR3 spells CASSVSTANYGYTF. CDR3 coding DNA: TGTGCCAGCAGTGTCTCGACAGCTAACTATGGCTACACCTTC.